These 8 T cell receptor beta chains originate from one sample sequenced in a study of T cell clonality in common variable immunodeficiency. Some clones are missing from TCRdb's copy, which holds only in-frame ones; the method was immunoSEQ multiplex PCR. This table holds about 28,000 clones with no singletons; the top ten claim 25% to 35%. Study observations and caveats: Common variable immunodeficiency TCR beta sequences reportedly had fewer deletions and N-nucleotide insertions.

These receptors are not linked to any known antigen. What was sequenced was peripheral blood mononuclear cells. The receptors were gathered from a human donor with common variable immunodeficiency.

This clone was counted only a few times. The CDR3 end is not reached by the read, which stops 3 residues before it; the germline J gene fills it in. V usage is TRBV19 and J usage is TRBJ2-4; the D is unclear. CDR3 size: 12 residues. CDR1 LNHDA and CDR2 SQIVND come from the germline V gene (reference sequence). V was clipped by 0 bases and J by 7 bases, with 4 bases between them. CDR3 residues: CASSIEANIQYF. The sequenced part of the CDR3 DNA is TGTGCCAGTAGTATAGAAGCTAACATT.

This clone was seen at least ten times. The CDR3 goes on 3 residues after the read ends, and that part is filled in from the germline J gene. This chain connects TRBV19 to TRBJ2-2; 7 nucleotides match TRBD1. V dropped 6 bases and J dropped 5; count of bases not matched to a gene: 6. From germline, CDR1 is LNHDA and CDR2 SQIVND (reference sequence). CDR3 length: 14 amino acids. The CDR3 bases that were read are TGTGCCAGTAGATGGGACAGATTAACCGGGGAG. Protein product: CASRWDRLTGE. The whole CDR3 is CASRWDRLTGELFF.

A few counts support this clone. The read comes to an end 3 residues before the CDR3 does, leaving the germline J gene to fill in the end. The chain joins TRBV30 to TRBJ2-3; 11 bases line up with TRBD1. V lost 3 bases, J lost 4 bases, and 6 bases stayed unmatched. Germline CDR1 and CDR2: GTSNPN and SVGIG (reference sequence). The CDR3 contains 15 residues. The CDR3 DNA, read in part, is TGTGCCTGGAGCCTCGGACAGGGGGCTGCAGATACG. This sequence encodes CAWSLGQGAADT. Given in full, the CDR3 is CAWSLGQGAADTQYF.

In its sample, this clone was seen many times. The missing CDR3 end, 3 residues past where the read stops, is filled in from the germline J gene. This sequence joins TRBV23-1 and TRBJ1-5, with D tentatively TRBD1 (6 bases). TRBV23-1 has ORF status, its function being uncertain. With 10 bases removed from V and 3 bases from J, the gap between germline ends came to 19 bases. The CDR3 contains 15 residues. The CDR3 bases that were read are TGCGCCACCTTGTATAGGGGGTCGGACAATCAGCCC. This translates into CATLYRGSDNQP. The whole CDR3 sequence is CATLYRGSDNQPQHF.

Only a few counts were recorded for this clone. The read ends 3 residues shy of where the CDR3 ends; the end is completed using the germline J gene. The gene calls are TRBV7-3 and TRBJ2-1; 10 bases agree with TRBD1. Trimming took 5 bases from V and 6 from J; bases not matched to a gene: 7. The germline V gene has CDR1 SGHTA and CDR2 FQGTGA. CDR3 size: 15 residues. The CDR3 spells CASSPGQGGVNEQFF. The part of the CDR3 DNA that was read is TGTGCCAGCAGCCCCGGACAGGGGGGGGTCAATGAG.

This clone was seen only a few times. The read finishes 3 residues shy of the CDR3 end, and the germline J gene is used to complete it. V is TRBV19 and J is TRBJ2-3; 7 positions agree with TRBD1. CDR1 is LNHDA, CDR2 SQIVND, per germline (reference sequence). V lost 3 bases to trimming and J lost 2 bases; unmatched junction nucleotides: 5. This CDR3 comprises 15 residues. CDR3 sequence: CASSIGTAYTDTQYF. The CDR3 bases that were read are TGTGCCAGTAGTATTGGGACAGCGTACACAGATACG.

This clone was seen repeatedly, ten times or more. The CDR3 is cut off 3 residues early in the read; its end comes from the germline J gene. The V gene is TRBV5-1, the J gene TRBJ2-7; 9 bases agree with TRBD2. The germline CDR1 and CDR2 sequences are SGHRS and YFSETQ. This CDR3 comprises 14 residues. The V gene end was trimmed by 2 bases and the J gene end by 0 bases; junction bases not matched to a gene: 0. CDR3 DNA, as far as it was read: TGCGCCAGCAGCTTAGCGGGGGGCTCCTACGAG. Translated, it gives CASSLAGGSYE. The CDR3 as a whole reads CASSLAGGSYEQYF.

This clone was counted ten times or more. The CDR3 is cut off 3 residues early in the read; its end comes from the germline J gene. The chain couples TRBV5-1 to TRBJ2-5; TRBD2 matches 7 bases. Germline V lookup: CDR1 SGHRS, CDR2 YFSETQ. CDR3 length equals 17 residues. V lost 0 bases and J lost 0; bases outside the gene matches: 8. The CDR3 reads CASSLVAGVGNQETQYF. The part of the CDR3 DNA that was read is TGCGCCAGCAGCTTGGTCGCGGGGGTAGGCAACCAAGAGACC.